This T cell receptor beta chain came from a study of early stage breast cancer tumors. Study in general: About 70% of the 16 invasive tumors were ER+, PR+ and HER2-. Among some twelve ER+/PR+/HER2- tumors, eight were ductal, four lobular.

Clones were read by immunoSEQ multiplex PCR, and TCRdb kept only the in-frame ones, dropping some. The table shows roughly 21,000 clones, with about three quarters occurring only once. The V segment lost 5 bases and the J segment 7 bases; nucleotides outside the gene matches: 7. This CDR3 is 13 amino acids long. Germline V gives CDR1 LNHDA, CDR2 SQIVND (reference sequence). The sample taken for sequencing was blood. The sequence was obtained from a person aged 60 to 70 with breast cancer. The rearrangement uses TRBV19 and TRBJ2-7, with TRBD2 matching 8 bases. The CDR3 DNA is TGTGCCAGTAGTCTGGCCCGGGGGGGAGAGCAGTACTTC. Translated, it gives CASSLARGGEQYF.